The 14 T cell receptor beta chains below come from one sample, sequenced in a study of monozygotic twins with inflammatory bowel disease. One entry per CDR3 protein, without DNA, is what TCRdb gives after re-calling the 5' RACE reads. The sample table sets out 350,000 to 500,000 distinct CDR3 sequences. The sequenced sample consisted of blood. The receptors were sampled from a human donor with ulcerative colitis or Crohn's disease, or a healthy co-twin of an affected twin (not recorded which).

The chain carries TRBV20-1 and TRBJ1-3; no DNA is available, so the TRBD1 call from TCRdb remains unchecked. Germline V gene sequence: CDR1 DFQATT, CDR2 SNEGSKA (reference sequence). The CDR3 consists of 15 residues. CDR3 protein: CSARAGADSGNTIYF.

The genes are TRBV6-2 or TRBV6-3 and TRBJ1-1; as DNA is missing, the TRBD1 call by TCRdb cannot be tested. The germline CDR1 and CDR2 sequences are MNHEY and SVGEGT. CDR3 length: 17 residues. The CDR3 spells CASSYSWDRGPGTEAFF.

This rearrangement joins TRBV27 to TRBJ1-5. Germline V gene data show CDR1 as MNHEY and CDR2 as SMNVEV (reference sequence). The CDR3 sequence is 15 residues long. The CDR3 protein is CASSLSAEDNQPQHF.

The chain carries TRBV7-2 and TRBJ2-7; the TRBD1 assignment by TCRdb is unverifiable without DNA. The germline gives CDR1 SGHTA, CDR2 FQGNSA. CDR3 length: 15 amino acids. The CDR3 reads CASSPAPGQNYEQYF.

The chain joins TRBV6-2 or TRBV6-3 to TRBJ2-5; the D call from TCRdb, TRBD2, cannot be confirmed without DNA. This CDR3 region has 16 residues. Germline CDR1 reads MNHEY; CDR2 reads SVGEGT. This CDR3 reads CASSSLLAGSQETQYF.

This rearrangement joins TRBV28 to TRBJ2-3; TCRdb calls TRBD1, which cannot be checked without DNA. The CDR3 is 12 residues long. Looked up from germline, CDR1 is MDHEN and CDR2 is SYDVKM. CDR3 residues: CASSFPRQPRDF.

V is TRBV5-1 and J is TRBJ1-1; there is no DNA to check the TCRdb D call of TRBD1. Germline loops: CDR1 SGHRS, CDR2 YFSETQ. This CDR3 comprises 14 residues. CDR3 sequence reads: CASSQGQFNTEAFF.

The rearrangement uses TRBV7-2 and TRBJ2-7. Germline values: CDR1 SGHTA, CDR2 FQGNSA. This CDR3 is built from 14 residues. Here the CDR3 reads CASSPYLGSYEQYF. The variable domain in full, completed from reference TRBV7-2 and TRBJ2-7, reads GAGVSQSPSNKVTEKGKDVELRCDPISGHTALYWYRQSLGQGLEFLIYFQGNSAPDKSGLPSDRFSAERTGGSVSTLTIQRTQQEDSAVYLCASSPYLGSYEQYFGPGTRLTVT.

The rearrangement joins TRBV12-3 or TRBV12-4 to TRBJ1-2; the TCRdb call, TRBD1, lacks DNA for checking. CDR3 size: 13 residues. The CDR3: CASSFMGRGGYTF.

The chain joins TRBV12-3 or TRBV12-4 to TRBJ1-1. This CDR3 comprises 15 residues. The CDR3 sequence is CASTQGGFMNTEAFF.

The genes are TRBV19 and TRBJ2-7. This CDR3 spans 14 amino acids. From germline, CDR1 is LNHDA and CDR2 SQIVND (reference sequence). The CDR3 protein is CASSNGRGRDEQYF.

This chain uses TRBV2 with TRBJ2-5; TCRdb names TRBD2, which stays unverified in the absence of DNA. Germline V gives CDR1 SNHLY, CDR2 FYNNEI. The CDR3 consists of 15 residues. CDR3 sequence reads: CASSEGTRKKETQYF.

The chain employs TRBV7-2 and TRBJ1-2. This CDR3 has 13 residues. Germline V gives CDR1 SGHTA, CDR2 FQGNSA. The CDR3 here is CASSPDQLGGYTF.

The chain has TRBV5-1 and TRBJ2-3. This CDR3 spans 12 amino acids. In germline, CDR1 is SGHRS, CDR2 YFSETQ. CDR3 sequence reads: CASSPETDTQYF.